Listed here is a single T cell receptor beta chain. The antigen is undetermined. TCRdb keeps only in-frame clones here, not all; method: immunoSEQ multiplex PCR. Among 35,000 to 50,000 clones listed, 80% to 95% were seen once. CDR3 length: 15 amino acids. Trimming pared 4 bases from V and 2 bases from J, leaving 15 bases between. The V gene's germline CDR1 is SGDLS and CDR2 YYNGEE. This specimen belongs to a study of a mutant IDH1 vaccine in newly diagnosed glioma. Turning to the study itself: A roughly 62% male, approximately 40% female split and a mean age of about 40 years characterized treated patients. Those enrolled had earlier been treated with radiotherapy, temozolomide, or both, mostly both. General observations from the study: Seemingly, top peripheral T cell clonotype changes bore no relation to pseudoprogression.

Time point: week 23, last vaccination. The vaccine gave 300 ug of a 20-mer mutant IDH1 peptide subcutaneously per dose. Each donor presented with a new WHO grade 3 or 4 astrocytoma that tested IDH1-mutant and showed ATRX loss. This chain connects TRBV9 to TRBJ1-1, with D possibly TRBD1 on 5 matching bases. The receptor's source is a man aged 45 to 65 with glioma. The source was PBMCs, collected from a glioma patient whose treatment included an IDH1 peptide vaccine. CDR3 amino acids: CASSPATDRNTEAFF. The CDR3 DNA is TGTGCCAGCAGCCCAGCGACAGACAGAAACACTGAAGCTTTCTTT.